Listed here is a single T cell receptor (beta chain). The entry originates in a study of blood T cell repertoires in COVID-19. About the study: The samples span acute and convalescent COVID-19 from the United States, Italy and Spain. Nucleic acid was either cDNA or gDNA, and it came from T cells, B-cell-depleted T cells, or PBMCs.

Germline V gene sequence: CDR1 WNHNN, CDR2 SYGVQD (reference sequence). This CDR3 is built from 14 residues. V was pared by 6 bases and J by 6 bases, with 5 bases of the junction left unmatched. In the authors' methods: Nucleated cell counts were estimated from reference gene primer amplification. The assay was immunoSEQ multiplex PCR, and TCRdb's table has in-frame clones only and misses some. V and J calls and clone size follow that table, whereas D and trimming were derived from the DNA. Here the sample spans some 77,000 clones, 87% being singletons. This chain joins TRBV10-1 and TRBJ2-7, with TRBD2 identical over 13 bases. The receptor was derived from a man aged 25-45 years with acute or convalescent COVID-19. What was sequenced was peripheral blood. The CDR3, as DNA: TGCGCCAGCAGCGAGGGGACTAGCGGGACCGAGCAGTACTTC. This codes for CASSEGTSGTEQYF.